The subject of this entry is one TCR beta chain. Antigen specificity is unknown. Constant-segment primers and 5'RACE yielded cDNA libraries for TCR alpha and TCR beta, each carrying sample barcodes and UMIs. TCRdb redid the calling of the 5' RACE reads with MiXCR, one entry per CDR3 protein. The top ten clones hold around 2.5% of a sample with 120,000 to 150,000 distinct CDR3 sequences, 15% to 20% of them seen once. This entry is derived from a study of T-cell memory formation after mild COVID-19. On the study more broadly: TCR clusters were largely donor specific. Study conclusions and caveats: There was no confirmation that second-wave clones peaking on day 37 were SARS-CoV-2 specific. Mainly in CM and EM were contracting CD4+ clones; CD8+ were in EMRA.

The V segment lost 0 bases and the J segment 2 bases; nucleotides outside the gene matches: 8. The CDR3 has 17 residues. Germline CDR1 is SGHVS and CDR2 is FQNEAQ. The origin of this receptor is an adult woman who had mild COVID-19 (a few samples of this study predate the infection). Cell type and time point are not known. The V call is TRBV7-8, the J call TRBJ2-3; 7 positions match TRBD1. Material: PBMCs or a T cell subset sorted from them (not recorded which). For the CDR3, the DNA is TGTGCCAGCAGCTTAGCGGTGGCAGGGGGAAACACAGATACGCAGTATTTT. Its translation: CASSLAVAGGNTDTQYF.